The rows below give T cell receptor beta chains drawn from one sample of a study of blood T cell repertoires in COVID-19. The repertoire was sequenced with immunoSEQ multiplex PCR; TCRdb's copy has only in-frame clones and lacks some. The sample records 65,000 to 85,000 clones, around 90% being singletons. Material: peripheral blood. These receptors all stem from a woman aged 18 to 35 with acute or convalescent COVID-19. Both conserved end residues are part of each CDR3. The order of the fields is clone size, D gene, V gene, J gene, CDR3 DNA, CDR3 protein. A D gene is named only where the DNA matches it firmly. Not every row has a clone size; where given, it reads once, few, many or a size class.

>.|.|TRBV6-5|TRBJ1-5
TGTGCCAGTGAACCTCGGAGCAATCAGCCCCAGCATTTT
CASEPRSNQPQHF
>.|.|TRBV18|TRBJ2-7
TGTGCCAGCTCACCACCCAGGTCTCCCTACGAGCAGTACTTC
CASSPPRSPYEQYF
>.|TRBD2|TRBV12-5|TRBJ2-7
TGTGCTAGTGGTCGGACTAGCGGGAGTTGGAATCGGTCCTACGAGCAGTACTTC
CASGRTSGSWNRSYEQYF
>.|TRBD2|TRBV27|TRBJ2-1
TGTGCCAGCAGTTTAGAGGGAGGGTTCCACAATGAGCAGTTCTTC
CASSLEGGFHNEQFF
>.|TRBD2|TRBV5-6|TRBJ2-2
TGTGCCAGCAGCTCGGGACTAGCGGACATGGAGACCGGGGAGCTGTTTTTT
CASSSGLADMETGELFF
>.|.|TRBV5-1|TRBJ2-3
TGCGCCAGCAGCTTGGCCCAGTTAGATACGCAGTATTTT
CASSLAQLDTQYF
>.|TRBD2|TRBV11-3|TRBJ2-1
TGTGCCAGCAGCTCCCGAGCGGGGCCCTACAATGAGCAGTTCTTC
CASSSRAGPYNEQFF
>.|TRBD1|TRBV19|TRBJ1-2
TGTGCCAGTAGTTCAGATCACCGACAGGGCCTAAACTATGGCTACACCTTC
CASSSDHRQGLNYGYTF
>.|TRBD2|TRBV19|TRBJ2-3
TGTGCCAGTAAGGAGGCGGGGGGGCATGGCGATACGCAGTATTTT
CASKEAGGHGDTQYF
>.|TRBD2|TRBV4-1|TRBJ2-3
TGCGCCAGCAGCCAAGACCCCGGACTAGCGTCCCCAGATACGCAGTATTTT
CASSQDPGLASPDTQYF
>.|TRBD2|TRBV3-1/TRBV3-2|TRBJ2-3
TGTGCCAGCAGCCAGGCTAGCGGGGGGGCCTCTGATACGCAGTATTTT
CASSQASGGASDTQYF
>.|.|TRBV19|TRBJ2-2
TGTGCCAGTATCCCCCGGGTGTACACCGGGGAGCTGTTTTTT
CASIPRVYTGELFF
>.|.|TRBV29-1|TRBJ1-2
TGCAGCGTTGGTCAGAACTATGGCTACACCTTC
CSVGQNYGYTF
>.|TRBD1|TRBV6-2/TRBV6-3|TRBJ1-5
TGTGCCAGCAGTTACCGGGACAGGGGATTTTATAGCAATCAGCCCCAGCATTTT
CASSYRDRGFYSNQPQHF
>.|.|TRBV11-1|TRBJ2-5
TGTGCCAGCAGCTCGAGGGGGGGCAAAGAGACCCAGTACTTC
CASSSRGGKETQYF
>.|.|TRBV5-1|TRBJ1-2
TGCGCCAGCAGCCTAGACAGCTACCCTAACTATGGCTACACCTTC
CASSLDSYPNYGYTF
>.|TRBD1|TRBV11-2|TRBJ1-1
TGTGCCAGCAGCCCCGGGACAGGGCTAGTAGGCACTGAAGCTTTCTTT
CASSPGTGLVGTEAFF
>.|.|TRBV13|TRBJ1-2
TGTGCCAGCAGCCCGTTCAGGATTTCTAACTATGGCTACACCTTC
CASSPFRISNYGYTF
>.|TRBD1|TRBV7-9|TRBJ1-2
TGTGCCAGCAGCCAATCAGGGGGCGGTGGCTACACCTTC
CASSQSGGGGYTF
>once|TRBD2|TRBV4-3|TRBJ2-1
TGCGCCAGCAGCTCCCAGACTAGCGGGAGCCCCTACAATGAGCAGTTCTTC
CASSSQTSGSPYNEQFF
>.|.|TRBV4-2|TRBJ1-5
TGTGCCAGCAGCCAAGATGGCAGCGGGTATCAGCCCCAGCATTTT
CASSQDGSGYQPQHF
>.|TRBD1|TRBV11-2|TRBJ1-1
TGTGCCAGCAGCTTATCTGGACAGGGGTCAAACACTGAAGCTTTCTTT
CASSLSGQGSNTEAFF
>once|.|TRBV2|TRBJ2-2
TGTGCCAGCAGTAATAGCGCGAACACCGGGGAGCTGTTTTTT
CASSNSANTGELFF
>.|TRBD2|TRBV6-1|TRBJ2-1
TGTGCCAGCAGTGAGTTGGGTAGCGGGAGGATCGGTGAGCAGTTCTTC
CASSELGSGRIGEQFF
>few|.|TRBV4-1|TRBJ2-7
TGCGCCAGCAGCCAAGATGCGGTCGGACAGCCATTTTGGCGGCCTGAGCAGTACTTC
CASSQDAVGQPFWRPEQYF
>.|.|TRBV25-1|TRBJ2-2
TGTGCCAGCAGTGCAACCCTTGGGACAACGAACACCGGGGAGCTGTTTTTT
CASSATLGTTNTGELFF
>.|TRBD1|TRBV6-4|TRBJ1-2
TGTGCCAGCAGGAGAACCGGGACAGGCCATATTGGTTTCGGATTAAATGGCTACACCTTC
CASRRTGTGHIGFGLNGYTF
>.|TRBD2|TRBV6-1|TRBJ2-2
TGTGCCAGCAGTGAGCGGGGGAGGAACACCGGGGAGCTGTTTTTT
CASSERGRNTGELFF
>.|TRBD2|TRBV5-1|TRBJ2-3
TGCGCCAGCAGCTTAAGGACTAGCGGGGCCACAGATACGCAGTATTTT
CASSLRTSGATDTQYF
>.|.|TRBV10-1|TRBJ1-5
TGCGCCAGCAGTGGGCGGGCGGTTGATTATAGCAATCAGCCCCAGCATTTT
CASSGRAVDYSNQPQHF
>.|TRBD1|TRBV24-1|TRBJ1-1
TGTGCCACCAGCGACGGGACAGGGGGGACTGAAGCTTTCTTT
CATSDGTGGTEAFF
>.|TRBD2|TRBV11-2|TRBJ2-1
TGTGCCAGCAGCTACGGGGTATGGCGGGGGGCCGCAAATGAGCAGTTCTTC
CASSYGVWRGAANEQFF
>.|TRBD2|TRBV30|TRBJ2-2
TGTGCCTCAGGCCAGGGACTAGCGACCGGGGAGCTGTTTTTT
CASGQGLATGELFF
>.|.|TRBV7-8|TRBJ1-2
TGTGCCAGCAGCATTGCCCATGATGGGGGGTACTATGGCTACACCTTC
CASSIAHDGGYYGYTF
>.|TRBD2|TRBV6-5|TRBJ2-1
TGTGCCAGCAGGGCGGGACTAGGGTTGGGTGAGCAGTTCTTC
CASRAGLGLGEQFF
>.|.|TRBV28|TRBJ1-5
TGTGCCAGCGGCGGGATTGATCAGCCCCAGCATTTT
CASGGIDQPQHF
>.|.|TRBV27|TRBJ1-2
TGTGCCAGCAGTGCCAACAGCGGGATAAAGGGTGGCTACACCTTC
CASSANSGIKGGYTF
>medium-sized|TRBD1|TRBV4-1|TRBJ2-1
TGCGCCAGCAGCTACGGGACAGGGGGAAGCAATGAGCAGTTCTTC
CASSYGTGGSNEQFF
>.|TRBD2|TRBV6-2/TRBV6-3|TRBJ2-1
TGTGCCAGCAGTTTTGCGGCTAGCGGGAGGGGTCAGCAGTTCTTC
CASSFAASGRGQQFF
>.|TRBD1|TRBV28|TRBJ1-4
TGTGCCAGCAGACGGGACAGGGAAACTAATGAAAAACTGTTTTTT
CASRRDRETNEKLFF
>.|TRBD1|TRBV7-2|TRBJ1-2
TGTGCCAGCAGCTTATCAGGGGGCGAGGGGAAAACCTTC
CASSLSGGEGKTF
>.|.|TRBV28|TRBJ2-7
TGTGCCAGCAGTTTGTATAACGAGCAGTACTTC
CASSLYNEQYF
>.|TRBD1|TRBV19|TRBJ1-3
TGTGCCAGTAGTACACAGGGGGCAACTGGAAACACCATATATTTT
CASSTQGATGNTIYF
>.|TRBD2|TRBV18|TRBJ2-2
TGTGCCAGCTCACCACCTCGAGCGGGAGAGAACACCGGGGAGCTGTTTTTT
CASSPPRAGENTGELFF
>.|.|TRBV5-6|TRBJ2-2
TGTGCCAGCAGCTTCGGTACCGGGGAGCTGTTTTTT
CASSFGTGELFF
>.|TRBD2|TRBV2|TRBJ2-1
TGTGCCAGCAGTGCTAGTACTAGCGGGGGCTATGAGCAGTTCTTC
CASSASTSGGYEQFF
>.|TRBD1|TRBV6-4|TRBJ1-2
TGTGCCAGCAACTCGACAGGGGGCTACAGCTATGGCTACACCTTC
CASNSTGGYSYGYTF
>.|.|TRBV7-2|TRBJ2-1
TGTGCCAGCAGCTTAGAATGGGGTAGCGATGAGCAGTTCTTC
CASSLEWGSDEQFF